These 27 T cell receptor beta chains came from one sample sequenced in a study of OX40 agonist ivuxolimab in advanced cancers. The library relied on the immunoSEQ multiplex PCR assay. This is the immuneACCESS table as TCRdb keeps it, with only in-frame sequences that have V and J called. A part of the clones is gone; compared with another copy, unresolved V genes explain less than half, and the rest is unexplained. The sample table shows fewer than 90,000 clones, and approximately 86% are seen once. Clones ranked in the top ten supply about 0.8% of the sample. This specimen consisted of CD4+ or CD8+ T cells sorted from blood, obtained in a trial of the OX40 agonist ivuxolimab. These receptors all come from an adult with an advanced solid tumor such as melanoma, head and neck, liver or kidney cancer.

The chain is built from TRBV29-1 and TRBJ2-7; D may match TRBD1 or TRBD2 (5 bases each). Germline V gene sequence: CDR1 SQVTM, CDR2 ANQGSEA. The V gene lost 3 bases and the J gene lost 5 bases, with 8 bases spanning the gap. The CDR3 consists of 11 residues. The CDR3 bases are TGCAGCGTTGACCGGGGACACGAGCAGTACTTC. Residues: CSVDRGHEQYF.

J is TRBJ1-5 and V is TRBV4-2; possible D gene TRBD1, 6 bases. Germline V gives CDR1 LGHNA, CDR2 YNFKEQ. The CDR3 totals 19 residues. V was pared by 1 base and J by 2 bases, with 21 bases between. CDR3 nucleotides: TGTGCCAGCAGCCAAGGACAGGACCTTTCCCTTATTGGCAATCAGCCCCAGCATTTT. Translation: CASSQGQDLSLIGNQPQHF.

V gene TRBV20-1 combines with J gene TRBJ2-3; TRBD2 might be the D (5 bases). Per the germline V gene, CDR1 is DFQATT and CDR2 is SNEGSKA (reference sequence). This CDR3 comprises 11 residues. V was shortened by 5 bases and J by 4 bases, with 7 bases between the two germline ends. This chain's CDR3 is CSALLADTQYF. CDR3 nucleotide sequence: TGCAGTGCTTTACTAGCAGATACGCAGTATTTT.

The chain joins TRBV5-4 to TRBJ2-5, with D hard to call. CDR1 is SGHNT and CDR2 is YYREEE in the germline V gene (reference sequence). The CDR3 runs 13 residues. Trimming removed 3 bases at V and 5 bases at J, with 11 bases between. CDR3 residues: CASSSMVLETQYF. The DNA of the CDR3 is TGTGCCAGCAGCTCTATGGTCCTCGAGACCCAGTACTTC.

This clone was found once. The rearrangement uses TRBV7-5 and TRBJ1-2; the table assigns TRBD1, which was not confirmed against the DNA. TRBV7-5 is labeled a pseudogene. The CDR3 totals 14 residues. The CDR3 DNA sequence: TGTGCCAGAAGCTTCAGGGAAGCTAACTATGGCTACACCTTC. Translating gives CARSFREANYGYTF.

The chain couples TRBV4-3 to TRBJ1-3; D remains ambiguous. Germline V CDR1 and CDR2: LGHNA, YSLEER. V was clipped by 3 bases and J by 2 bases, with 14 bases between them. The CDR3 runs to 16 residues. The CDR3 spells CASSQGAREAGNTIYF. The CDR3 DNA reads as TGCGCCAGCAGCCAGGGCGCGCGAGAAGCTGGAAACACCATATATTTT.

As DNA, the CDR3 is TGTGCCAGCAGCCGGACTAGGGGGGTCCAAGAGACCCAGTACTTC. Protein: CASSRTRGVQETQYF. The chain combines TRBV7-3 with TRBJ2-5, with a tentative D call TRBD2 (7 bases). V lost 5 bases to trimming and J lost 1 base, with 14 bases between them. Germline V gene data show CDR1 as SGHTA and CDR2 as FQGTGA. The CDR3 covers 15 residues.

For the CDR3, the DNA is TGCGCCAGCAGCCTGGACAGGGGCCAGGAGACCCAGTACTTC. It specifies CASSLDRGQETQYF. The chain recombines TRBV4-1 with TRBJ2-5, with TRBD1 matching 9 bases. CDR3 size: 14 residues. Trimming took 4 bases from V and 5 from J; bases not matched to a gene: 5. Germline V gene lookup returns CDR1 MGHRA and CDR2 YSYEKL.

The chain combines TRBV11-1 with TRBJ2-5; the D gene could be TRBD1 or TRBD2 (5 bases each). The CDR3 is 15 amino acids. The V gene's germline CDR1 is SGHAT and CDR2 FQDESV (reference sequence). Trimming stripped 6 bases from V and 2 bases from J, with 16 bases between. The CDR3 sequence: CASRLGPGWQETQYF. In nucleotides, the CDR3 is TGTGCCAGCAGGTTGGGACCAGGTTGGCAAGAGACCCAGTACTTC. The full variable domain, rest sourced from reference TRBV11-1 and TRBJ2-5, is EAEVAQSPRYKITEKSQAVAFWCDPISGHATLYWYRQILGQGPELLVQFQDESVVDDSQLPKDRFSAERLKGVDSTLKIQPAELGDSAMYLCASRLGPGWQETQYFGPGTRLLVL.

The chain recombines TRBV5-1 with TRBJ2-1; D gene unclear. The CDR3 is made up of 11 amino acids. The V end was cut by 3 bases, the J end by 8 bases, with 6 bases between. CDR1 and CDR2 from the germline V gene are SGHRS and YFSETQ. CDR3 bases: TGCGCCAGCAGCTCGAACTATGAGCAGTTCTTC. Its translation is CASSSNYEQFF.

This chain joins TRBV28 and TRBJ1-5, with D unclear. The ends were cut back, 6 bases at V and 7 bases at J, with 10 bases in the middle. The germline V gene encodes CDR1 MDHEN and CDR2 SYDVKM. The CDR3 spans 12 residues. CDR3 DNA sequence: TGTGCCAGCAGAGACACCGACCAGCCCCAGCATTTT. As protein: CASRDTDQPQHF.

The CDR3 DNA reads as TGCGCCAGCAGCGGAACTAGCGGAGGCTTATACGAGCAGTACTTC. This encodes CASSGTSGGLYEQYF. The chain combines TRBV5-1 with TRBJ2-7; TRBD2 agrees at 8 bases. This CDR3 is 15 amino acids long. CDR1 is SGHRS and CDR2 is YFSETQ in the germline V gene. The J segment lost 4 bases and the V segment lost 4 bases, leaving 10 bases of the junction unmatched.

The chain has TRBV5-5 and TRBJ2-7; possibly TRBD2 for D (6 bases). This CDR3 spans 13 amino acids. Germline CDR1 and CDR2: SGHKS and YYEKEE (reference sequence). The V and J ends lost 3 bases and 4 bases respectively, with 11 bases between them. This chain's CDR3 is CASSWTKDYEQYF. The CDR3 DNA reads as TGTGCCAGCAGCTGGACTAAAGATTACGAGCAGTACTTC.

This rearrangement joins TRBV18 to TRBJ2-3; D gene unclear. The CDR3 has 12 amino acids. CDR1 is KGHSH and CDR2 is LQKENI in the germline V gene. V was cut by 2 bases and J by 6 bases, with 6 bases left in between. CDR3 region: CASSPMMDTQYF. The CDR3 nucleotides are TGTGCCAGCTCACCAATGATGGATACGCAGTATTTT.

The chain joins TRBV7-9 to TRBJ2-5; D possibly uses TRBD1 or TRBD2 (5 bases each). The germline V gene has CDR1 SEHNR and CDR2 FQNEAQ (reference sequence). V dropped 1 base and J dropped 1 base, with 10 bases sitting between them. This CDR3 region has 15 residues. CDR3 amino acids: CASSLVRGLQETQYF. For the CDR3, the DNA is TGTGCCAGCAGCTTAGTTCGGGGCCTCCAAGAGACCCAGTACTTC.

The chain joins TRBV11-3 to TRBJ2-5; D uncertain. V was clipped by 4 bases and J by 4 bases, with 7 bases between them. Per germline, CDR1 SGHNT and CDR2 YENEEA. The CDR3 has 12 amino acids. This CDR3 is CASSSFTETQYF. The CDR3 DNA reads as TGTGCCAGCAGCTCATTTACAGAGACCCAGTACTTC.

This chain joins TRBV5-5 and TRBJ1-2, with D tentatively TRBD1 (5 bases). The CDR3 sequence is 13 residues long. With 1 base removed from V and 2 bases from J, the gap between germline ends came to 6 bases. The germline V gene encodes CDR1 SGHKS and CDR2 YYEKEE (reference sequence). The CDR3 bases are TGTGCCAGCAGCTTGTGGGGGAACTATGGCTACACCTTC. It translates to CASSLWGNYGYTF. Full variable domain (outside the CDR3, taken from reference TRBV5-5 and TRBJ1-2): DAGVTQSPTHLIKTRGQQVTLRCSPISGHKSVSWYQQVLGQGPQFIFQYYEKEERGRGNFPDRFSARQFPNYSSELNVNALLLGDSALYLCASSLWGNYGYTFGSGTRLTVV.

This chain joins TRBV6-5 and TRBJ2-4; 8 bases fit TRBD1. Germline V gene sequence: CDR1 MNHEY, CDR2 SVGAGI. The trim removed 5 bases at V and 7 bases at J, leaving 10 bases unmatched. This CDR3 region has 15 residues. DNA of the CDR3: TGTGCCAGCAGTCAGACGAACAGGGGGGTGAACATTCAGTACTTC. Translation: CASSQTNRGVNIQYF.

The CDR3 sequence: CASSSRSYEQYF. CDR3 sequence (DNA): TGCGCCAGCAGCTCGCGTTCCTACGAGCAGTACTTC. The chain employs TRBV5-1 and TRBJ2-5; D unclear. The tail of the sequence fits TRBJ2-7 better, so the J call may be wrong. This CDR3 has 12 amino acids. CDR1 SGHRS and CDR2 YFSETQ come from the germline V gene.

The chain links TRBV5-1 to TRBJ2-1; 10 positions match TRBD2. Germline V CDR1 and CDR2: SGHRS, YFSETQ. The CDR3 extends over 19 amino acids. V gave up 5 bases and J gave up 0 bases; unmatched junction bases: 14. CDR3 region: CASSRSGTSAASSYNEQFF. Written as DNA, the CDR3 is TGCGCCAGCAGTCGATCCGGGACTAGCGCCGCGAGCTCCTACAATGAGCAGTTCTTC.

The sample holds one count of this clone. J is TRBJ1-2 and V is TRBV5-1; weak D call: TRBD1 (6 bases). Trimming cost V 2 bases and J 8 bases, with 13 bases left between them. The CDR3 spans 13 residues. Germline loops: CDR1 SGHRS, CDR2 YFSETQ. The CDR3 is CASSFDLGAGYTF. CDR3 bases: TGCGCCAGCAGCTTCGACTTGGGGGCCGGCTACACCTTC.

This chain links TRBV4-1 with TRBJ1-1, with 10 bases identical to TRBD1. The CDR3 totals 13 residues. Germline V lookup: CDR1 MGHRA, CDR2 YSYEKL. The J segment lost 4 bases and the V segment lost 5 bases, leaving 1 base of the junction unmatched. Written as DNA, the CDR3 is TGCGCCAGCAGCTGGACAGGGGGCACTGAAGCTTTCTTT. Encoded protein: CASSWTGGTEAFF.

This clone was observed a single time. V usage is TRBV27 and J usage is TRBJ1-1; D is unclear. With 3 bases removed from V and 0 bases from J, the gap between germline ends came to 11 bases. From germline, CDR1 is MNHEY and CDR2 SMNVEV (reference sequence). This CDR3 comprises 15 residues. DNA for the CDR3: TGTGCCAGCAGTTTCGGCGGGAGCGTGAACACTGAAGCTTTCTTT. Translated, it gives CASSFGGSVNTEAFF.

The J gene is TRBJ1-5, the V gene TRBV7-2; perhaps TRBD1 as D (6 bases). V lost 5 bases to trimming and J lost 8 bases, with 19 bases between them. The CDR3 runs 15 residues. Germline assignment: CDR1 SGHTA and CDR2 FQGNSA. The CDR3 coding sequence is TGTGCCAGCAGCGCCACAGGGCTGCCTGGGGAGCCCCAGCATTTT. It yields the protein CASSATGLPGEPQHF.

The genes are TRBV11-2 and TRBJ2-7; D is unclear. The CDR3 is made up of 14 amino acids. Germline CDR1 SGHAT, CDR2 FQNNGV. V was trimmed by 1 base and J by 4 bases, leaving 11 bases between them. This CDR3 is CASSLVSPAYEQYF. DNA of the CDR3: TGTGCCAGCAGCTTAGTCTCCCCAGCTTACGAGCAGTACTTC.

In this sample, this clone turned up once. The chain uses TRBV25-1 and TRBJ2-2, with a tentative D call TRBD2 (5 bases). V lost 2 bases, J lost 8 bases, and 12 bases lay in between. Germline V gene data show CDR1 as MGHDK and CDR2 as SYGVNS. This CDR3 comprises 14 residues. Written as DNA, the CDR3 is TGTGCCAGCAGTGAAGGAGGTAGCCCGGGGGAGCTGTTTTTT. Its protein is CASSEGGSPGELFF.

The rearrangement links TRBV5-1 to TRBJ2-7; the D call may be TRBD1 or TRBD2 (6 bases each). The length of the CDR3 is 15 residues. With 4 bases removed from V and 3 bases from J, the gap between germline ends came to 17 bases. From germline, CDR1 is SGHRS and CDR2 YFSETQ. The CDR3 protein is CASSRGYGSDYEQYF. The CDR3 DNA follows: TGCGCCAGCAGCAGGGGGTACGGGAGTGACTACGAGCAGTACTTC.